This TCR beta chain was observed in a study of T-cell memory formation after mild COVID-19. Each CDR3 protein gets one entry after TCRdb re-called the 5' RACE reads with MiXCR. The sample consists of tens of thousands of distinct CDR3 sequences, roughly 25% of them appearing once. Only a few counts were recorded for this clonotype. Sample: PBMCs or a T cell subset sorted from them (not recorded which). The receptor was isolated from a man aged 18 to 30 who had mild COVID-19 (a few samples of this study predate the infection). Cell type and time point are not known.

The CDR3, as DNA: TGTGCCAGCAGTTACTCCCGACTAGCGTCGAACACCGGGGAGCTGTTTTTT. Protein sequence: CASSYSRLASNTGELFF. The chain has TRBV6-5 and TRBJ2-2; TRBD2 matches 8 bases. Germline assignment: CDR1 MNHEY and CDR2 SVGAGI. This CDR3 has 17 residues. The trim removed 0 bases at V and 0 bases at J, leaving 3 bases unmatched.